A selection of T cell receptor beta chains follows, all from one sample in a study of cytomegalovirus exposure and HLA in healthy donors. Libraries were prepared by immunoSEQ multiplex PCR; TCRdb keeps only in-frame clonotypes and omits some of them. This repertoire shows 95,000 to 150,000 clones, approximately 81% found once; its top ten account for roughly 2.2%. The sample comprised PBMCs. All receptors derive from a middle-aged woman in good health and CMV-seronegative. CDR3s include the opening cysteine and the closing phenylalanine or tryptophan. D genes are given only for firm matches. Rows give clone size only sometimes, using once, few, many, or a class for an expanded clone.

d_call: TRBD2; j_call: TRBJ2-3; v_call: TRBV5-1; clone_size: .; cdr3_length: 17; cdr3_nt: TGCGCCAGCAGCTATTCACCTGCGGCGGGGGGGCCGGATACGCAGTATTTT; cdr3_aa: CASSYSPAAGGPDTQYF
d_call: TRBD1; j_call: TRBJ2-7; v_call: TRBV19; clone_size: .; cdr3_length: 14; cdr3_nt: TGTGCCAGTAGCCAACGTCAGGGGGCGTACGAGCAGTACTTC; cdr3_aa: CASSQRQGAYEQYF
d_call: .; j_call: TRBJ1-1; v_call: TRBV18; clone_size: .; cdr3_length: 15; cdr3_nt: TGTGCCAGCTCACCACCGGGGGGATGGAACACTGAAGCTTTCTTT; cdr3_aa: CASSPPGGWNTEAFF
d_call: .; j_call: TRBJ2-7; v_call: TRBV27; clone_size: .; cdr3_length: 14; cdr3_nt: TGTGCCAGCAGTCTCTATACCAATGACTACGAGCAGTACTTC; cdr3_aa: CASSLYTNDYEQYF
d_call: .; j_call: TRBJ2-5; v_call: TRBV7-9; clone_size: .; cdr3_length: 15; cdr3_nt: TGTGCCAGCAGCTTAGCGGTACAGCTCCAAGAGACCCAGTACTTC; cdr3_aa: CASSLAVQLQETQYF
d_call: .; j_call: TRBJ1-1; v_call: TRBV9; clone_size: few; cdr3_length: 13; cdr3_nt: TGTGCCAGCAGCGTAGGAGTAGCGACTGAAGCTTTCTTT; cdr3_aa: CASSVGVATEAFF
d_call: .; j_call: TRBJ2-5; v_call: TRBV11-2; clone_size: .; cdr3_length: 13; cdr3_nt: TGTGCCAGCGGTCGGAGCGGTCAAGAGACCCAGTACTTC; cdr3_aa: CASGRSGQETQYF
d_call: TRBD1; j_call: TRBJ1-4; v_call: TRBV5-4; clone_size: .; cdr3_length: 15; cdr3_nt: TGTGCCAGCAGCGGGGGACAGGGGGCGCCCGAAAAACTGTTTTTT; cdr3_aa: CASSGGQGAPEKLFF
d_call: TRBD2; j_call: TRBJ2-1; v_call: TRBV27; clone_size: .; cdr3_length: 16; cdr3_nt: TGTGCCAGCACCACGGGACTAGCGGGAGTACACAATGAGCAGTTCTTC; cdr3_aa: CASTTGLAGVHNEQFF
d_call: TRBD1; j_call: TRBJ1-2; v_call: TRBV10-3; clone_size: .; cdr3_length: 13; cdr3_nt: TGTGCCATCTGGACAGGGACTAACTATGGCTACACCTTC; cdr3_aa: CAIWTGTNYGYTF
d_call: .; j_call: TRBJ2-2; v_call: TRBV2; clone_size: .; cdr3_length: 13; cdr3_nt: TGTGCCAGCACGGGACACGGCACCGGGGAGCTGTTTTTT; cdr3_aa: CASTGHGTGELFF
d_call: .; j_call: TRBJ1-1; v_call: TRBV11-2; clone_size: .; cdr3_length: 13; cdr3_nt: TGTGCCAGCAGGCGGGGTTCGATTAGTGAAGCTTTCTTT; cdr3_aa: CASRRGSISEAFF
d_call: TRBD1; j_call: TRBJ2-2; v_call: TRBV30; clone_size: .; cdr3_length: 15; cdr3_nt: TGTGCCTGGAGTGCTGGACAGGGTAACGCCGGGGAGCTGTTTTTT; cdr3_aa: CAWSAGQGNAGELFF
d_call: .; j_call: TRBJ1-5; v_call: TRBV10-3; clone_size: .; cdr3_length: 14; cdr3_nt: TGTGCCATCAGTGACGGGGGAACGAATCAGCCCCAGCATTTT; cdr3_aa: CAISDGGTNQPQHF
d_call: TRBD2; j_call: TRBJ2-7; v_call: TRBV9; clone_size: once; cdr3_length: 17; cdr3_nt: TGTGCCAGCAGCGGCACGAAGACTAGCGGGAGTTCCTACGAGCAGTACTTC; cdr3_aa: CASSGTKTSGSSYEQYF
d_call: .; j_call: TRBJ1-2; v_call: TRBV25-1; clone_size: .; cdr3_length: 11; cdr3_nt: TGTGCCAGCAGTGAAATTAGTGGCTACACCTTC; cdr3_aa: CASSEISGYTF
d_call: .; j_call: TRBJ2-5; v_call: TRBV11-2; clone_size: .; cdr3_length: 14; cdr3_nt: TGTGCCAGCAGCTTACGGCAGGCGGGAGAGACCCAGTACTTC; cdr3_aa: CASSLRQAGETQYF
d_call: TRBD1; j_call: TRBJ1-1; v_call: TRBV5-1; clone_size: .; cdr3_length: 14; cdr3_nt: TGCGCCAGCAGCTTCGGACAGGGGGCGGGTGAAGCTTTCTTT; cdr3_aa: CASSFGQGAGEAFF
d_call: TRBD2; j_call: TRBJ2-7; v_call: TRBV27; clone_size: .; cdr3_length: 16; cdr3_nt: TGTGCCAGCAAGTCTAGCGGGGGCCCTAGCTCCTACGAGCAGTACTTC; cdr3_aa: CASKSSGGPSSYEQYF
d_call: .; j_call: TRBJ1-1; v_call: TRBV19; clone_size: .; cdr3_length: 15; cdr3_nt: TGTGCCAGTAGTATAGGGGCAGTTAAGAACACTGAAGCTTTCTTT; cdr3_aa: CASSIGAVKNTEAFF
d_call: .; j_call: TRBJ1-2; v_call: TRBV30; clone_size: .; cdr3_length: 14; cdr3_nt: TGTGCCTGGAGTCTTCTGGGACTTGTAGAAGGCTACACCTTC; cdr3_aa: CAWSLLGLVEGYTF
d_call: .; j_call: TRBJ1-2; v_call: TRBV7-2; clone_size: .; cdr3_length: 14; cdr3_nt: TGTGCCAGCAGCCCCCAATGGGCAGGGCATGGCTACACCTTC; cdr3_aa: CASSPQWAGHGYTF
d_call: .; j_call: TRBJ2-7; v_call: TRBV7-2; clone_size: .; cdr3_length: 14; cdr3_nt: TGTGCCAGCAGCTTAGGCCCGGGACTTTACGAGCAGTACTTC; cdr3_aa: CASSLGPGLYEQYF
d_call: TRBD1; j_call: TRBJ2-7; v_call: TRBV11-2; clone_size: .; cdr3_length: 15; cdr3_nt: TGTGCCAGCAGGGACCGGGACAGGGGGCCCTACGAGCAGTACTTC; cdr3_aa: CASRDRDRGPYEQYF
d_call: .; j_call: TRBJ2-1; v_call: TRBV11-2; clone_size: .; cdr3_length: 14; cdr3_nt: TGTGCCAGCAGCCCGGGTAGCTCCTACAATGAGCAGTTCTTC; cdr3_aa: CASSPGSSYNEQFF
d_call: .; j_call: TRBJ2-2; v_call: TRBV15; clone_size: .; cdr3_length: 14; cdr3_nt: TGTGCCACCAGCCCCGAGCACGGTTACGGGGAGCTGTTTTTT; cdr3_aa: CATSPEHGYGELFF
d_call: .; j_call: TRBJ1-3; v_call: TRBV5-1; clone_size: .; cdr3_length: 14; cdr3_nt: TGCGCCAGCAGCTTGGACATCTCTGGAAACACCATATATTTT; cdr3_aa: CASSLDISGNTIYF
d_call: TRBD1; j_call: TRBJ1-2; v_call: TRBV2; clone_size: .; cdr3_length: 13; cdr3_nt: TGTGCCAGCACGTTGGAGGGGGCGCGTGGCTACACCTTC; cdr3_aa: CASTLEGARGYTF
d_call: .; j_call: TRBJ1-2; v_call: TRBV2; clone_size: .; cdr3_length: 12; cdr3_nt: TGTGCCAGCAGTGACAGGGGTCGGGGCTACACCTTC; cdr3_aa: CASSDRGRGYTF
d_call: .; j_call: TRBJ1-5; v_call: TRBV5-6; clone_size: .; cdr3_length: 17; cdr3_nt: TGTGCCAGCAGCTTGGCCACTAAGGGAGGGGTATCTCAGCCCCAGCATTTT; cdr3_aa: CASSLATKGGVSQPQHF
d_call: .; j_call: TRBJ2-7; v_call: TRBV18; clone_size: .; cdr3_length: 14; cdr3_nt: TGTGCCAGCTCACCAGCAGGCCCCCGAAACGAGCAGTACTTC; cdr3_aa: CASSPAGPRNEQYF
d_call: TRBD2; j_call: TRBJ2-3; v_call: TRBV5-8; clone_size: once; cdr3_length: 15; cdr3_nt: TGTGCCAACGCCCGAGGCAGCGGGAACTCAGATACGCAGTATTTT; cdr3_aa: CANARGSGNSDTQYF
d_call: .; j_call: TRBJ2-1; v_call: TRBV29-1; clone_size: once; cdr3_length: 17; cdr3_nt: TGCAGCGTTGAGGACATCTTGTGGCGAGACTCCTACAATGAGCAGTTCTTC; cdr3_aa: CSVEDILWRDSYNEQFF